This T cell receptor beta chain was identified in a study of blood T cell repertoires in COVID-19. As for the study in general: COVID-19 samples collected from the United States, Italy and Spain covered acute and convalescent phases.

Trimming took 3 bases from V and 8 from J; bases not matched to a gene: 14. Germline V gene sequence: CDR1 DFQATT, CDR2 SNEGSKA (reference sequence). This CDR3 contains 15 residues. In the original processing: Reference gene primers were amplified, and this amplification served to estimate nucleated cell counts. The data were produced by immunoSEQ multiplex PCR, yet TCRdb's version contains in-frame clones alone and is incomplete. V and J calls plus clone size are reproduced from that table; the DNA served to infer D and trimming. The sample shows fewer than 250,000 clones, 90% to 95% of them seen only once. Seattle patient enrollment occurred during active infection, with longitudinal follow-up thereafter.

This TCR was recovered from a man between 60 and 75 years old with COVID-19, enrolled during active disease. The chain has TRBV20-1 and TRBJ1-2, with 8 bases aligning to TRBD1. Sequencing was carried out using peripheral blood. The CDR3 spells CSASSAGGVTRGYTF. The CDR3, as DNA: TGCAGTGCTAGTTCAGCAGGGGGCGTCACGAGGGGCTACACCTTC.